Following are 25 T cell receptor beta chains from one sample sequenced in a study of CD8+ T cells in alopecia areata listed by TCRdb under 2018. Library preparation employed the immunoSEQ multiplex PCR assay. RNA was extracted from all samples and reverse transcribed into cDNA as template for TCR sequencing. In its TCRdb copy, this immuneACCESS table keeps in-frame sequences only and misses some clones. Where compared with another copy, unresolved V genes explain less than half of these, and the others have no known cause. Within this sample are 90,000 to 150,000 clones, with around two fifths of them counted one time only. Jointly, the top ten make up roughly 3.3% of the sample. The sequenced sample was CD4+ T cells sorted from blood. All receptors come from a human donor with alopecia areata.

The sample holds a few counts of this clone. V and J are TRBV7-9 and TRBJ1-1; D is ambiguous. The CDR3 has 13 amino acids. Per the germline V gene, CDR1 is SEHNR and CDR2 is FQNEAQ (reference sequence). Trimming pared 1 base from V and 5 bases from J, leaving 8 bases between. The CDR3 region is CASSLGRLTEAFF. As DNA, the CDR3 is TGTGCCAGCAGCTTAGGTAGATTGACTGAAGCTTTCTTT.

Of note for this clone: Other DNA sequences in this specimen translate into the identical CDR3. The chain carries TRBV2 and TRBJ2-1, with D uncertain. V shed 6 bases and J shed 4 bases, with 4 bases lying between them. Germline CDR1 reads SNHLY; CDR2 reads FYNNEI. The CDR3 has 11 amino acids. CDR3 in DNA: TGTGCCAGCAGCGCTTACAATGAGCAGTTCTTC. It encodes CASSAYNEQFF.

The chain uses TRBV25-1 and TRBJ2-2, with a weak D call TRBD1 (6 bases). The CDR3 has 16 residues. V was trimmed by 6 bases and J by 0 bases, leaving 14 bases between them. Germline V gene lookup returns CDR1 MGHDK and CDR2 SYGVNS. The CDR3 coding sequence is TGTGCCAGCAGCTCCACCAGGGGTCCGAACACCGGGGAGCTGTTTTTT. Protein product: CASSSTRGPNTGELFF.

The chain has TRBV19 and TRBJ2-7; possibly TRBD1 for D (6 bases). V lost 10 bases to trimming and J lost 0 bases, with 16 bases between them. CDR1 LNHDA and CDR2 SQIVND come from the germline V gene (reference sequence). This CDR3 contains 14 residues. The CDR3 DNA reads TGTGCCATTTCCTCGGGACACCCCTCCTACGAGCAGTACTTC. It translates to CAISSGHPSYEQYF. Using reference TRBV19 and TRBJ2-7 for the parts outside the CDR3, the full variable domain is DGGITQSPKYLFRKEGQNVTLSCEQNLNHDAMYWYRQDPGQGLRLIYYSQIVNDFQKGDIAEGYSVSREKKESFPLTVTSAQKNPTAFYLCAISSGHPSYEQYFGPGTRLTVT.

The genes are TRBV6-6 and TRBJ1-1; TRBD1 matches 8 bases. Germline V gives CDR1 MNHNY, CDR2 SVGAGI (reference sequence). CDR3 length: 16 residues. The ends lost 5 bases at V and 0 bases at J; junction bases unmatched: 8. The CDR3 protein is CASSPGQGAMNTEAFF. CDR3 coding DNA: TGTGCCAGCAGTCCCGGACAGGGCGCTATGAACACTGAAGCTTTCTTT.

This chain connects TRBV29-1 to TRBJ1-5; D unresolved. Looked up from germline, CDR1 is SQVTM and CDR2 is ANQGSEA. The ends were cut back, 5 bases at V and 0 bases at J, with 11 bases in the middle. CDR3 size: 14 residues. CDR3 loop: CSVKGRDSNQPQHF. CDR3 nucleotides: TGCAGCGTTAAGGGCAGAGATAGCAATCAGCCCCAGCATTTT.

The chain couples TRBV7-9 to TRBJ2-5; no firm D call. Germline assignment: CDR1 SEHNR and CDR2 FQNEAQ (reference sequence). The CDR3 contains 13 residues. Trimming took off 4 bases at V and 2 bases at J, with 8 bases between the two ends. The CDR3 here is CASSSTLQETQYF. The DNA of the CDR3 is TGTGCCAGCAGCTCGACACTTCAAGAGACCCAGTACTTC.

The CDR3 sequence is CASSLVAGLPPETQYF. CDR3 nucleotide sequence: TGTGCCAGCAGCTTGGTGGCAGGCCTCCCACCGGAGACCCAGTACTTC. J is TRBJ2-5 and V is TRBV5-4; D is unclear. Germline values: CDR1 SGHNT, CDR2 YYREEE (reference sequence). The CDR3 totals 16 residues. V gave up 0 bases and J gave up 5 bases, with 17 bases separating them.

The CDR3 region is CASSLARVNTEAFF. DNA of the CDR3: TGCGCCAGCAGCCTAGCACGGGTGAACACTGAAGCTTTCTTT. This chain joins TRBV4-1 and TRBJ1-1; no clear D. The CDR3 is 14 amino acids. V lost 4 bases and J lost 0, with 9 bases in between. Germline lookup yields CDR1 MGHRA and CDR2 YSYEKL.

The chain recombines TRBV5-6 with TRBJ2-3; D is possibly TRBD2 (5 bases). Per germline, CDR1 SGHDT and CDR2 YYEEEE. The CDR3 loop spans 15 amino acids. Trimming took off 4 bases at V and 0 bases at J, with 12 bases between the two ends. CDR3 protein: CASSADGISTDTQYF. In nucleotides, the CDR3 is TGTGCCAGCAGCGCTGACGGGATTAGCACAGATACGCAGTATTTT.

This rearrangement joins TRBV29-1 to TRBJ2-7; TRBD2 aligns across 16 bases. Trimming cost V 5 bases and J 6 bases; bases outside gene matches: 7. This CDR3 spans 15 amino acids. Germline lookup yields CDR1 SQVTM and CDR2 ANQGSEA. The CDR3 DNA reads TGCAGCGTTTCCCCGGGGACTAGCGGGAGGGCCGAGCAGTACTTC. Translating it yields CSVSPGTSGRAEQYF.

This clone was observed a few times. The CDR3 here is CSVGTAGTHQPQHF. The CDR3 DNA reads TGCAGCGTGGGGACGGCCGGAACCCATCAGCCCCAGCATTTT. The genes are TRBV29-1 and TRBJ1-5, with TRBD1 as a possible D gene (5 bases). Germline CDR1 and CDR2: SQVTM and ANQGSEA. This CDR3 comprises 14 residues. V was trimmed by 6 bases and J by 5 bases, leaving 17 bases between them.

In this sample, this clone turned up once. V gene TRBV5-1 combines with J gene TRBJ1-1; D possibly corresponds to TRBD1 (5 bases). CDR1 and CDR2 from the germline V gene are SGHRS and YFSETQ. Trimming left V 4 bases short and J 4 bases short, with 20 bases between. The CDR3 spans 16 residues. The CDR3 loop reads CASSSRVPGVGTEAFF. In nucleotides, the CDR3 is TGCGCCAGCAGCAGCAGGGTCCCGGGCGTTGGCACTGAAGCTTTCTTT.

This sequence joins TRBV9 and TRBJ2-7; possible D gene TRBD2, 6 bases. The V gene's germline CDR1 is SGDLS and CDR2 YYNGEE. With 4 bases removed from V and 1 base from J, the gap between germline ends came to 15 bases. The CDR3 covers 15 residues. This CDR3 is CASSRGGTPSYEQYF. The CDR3 DNA reads as TGTGCCAGCAGCCGTGGCGGGACTCCATCCTACGAGCAGTACTTC.

The chain links TRBV27 to TRBJ2-7, with 9 bases lining up with TRBD1. CDR1 is MNHEY, CDR2 SMNVEV, per germline (reference sequence). The CDR3 extends over 13 amino acids. The J segment lost 3 bases and the V segment lost 5 bases, leaving 2 bases of the junction unmatched. The CDR3 protein is CASSGGQGYEQYF. CDR3 coding DNA: TGTGCCAGCAGTGGGGGACAGGGCTACGAGCAGTACTTC.

The J gene is TRBJ1-5, the V gene TRBV7-9; D might be TRBD1 (5 bases). CDR3 size: 13 residues. Trimming took off 5 bases at V and 7 bases at J, with 12 bases between the two ends. CDR1 SEHNR and CDR2 FQNEAQ come from the germline V gene (reference sequence). The CDR3 nucleotides are TGTGCCAGCAGCCCAGGGTCTGAGCAGCCCCAGCATTTT. Protein product: CASSPGSEQPQHF.

CDR3 sequence reads: CSVEDRNGRDFNYGYTF. CDR3 sequence (DNA): TGCAGCGTTGAAGATCGAAACGGCAGGGATTTTAACTATGGCTACACCTTC. This chain joins TRBV29-1 and TRBJ1-2, with D tentatively TRBD1 (5 bases). The V and J ends lost 0 bases and 1 base respectively, with 18 bases between them. This CDR3 contains 17 residues. From germline, CDR1 is SQVTM and CDR2 ANQGSEA.

This clone was seen a handful of times. V usage is TRBV10-3 and J usage is TRBJ2-5; TRBD1 matches 8 bases. The germline V gene encodes CDR1 ENHRY and CDR2 SYGVKD. The CDR3 consists of 14 residues. Losses at the gene ends were 7 bases for V and 5 bases for J; bases not matched to a gene: 9. The DNA of the CDR3 is TGTGCCATCAAAGGGACAGGATCGTGGGAGACCCAGTACTTC. It yields the protein CAIKGTGSWETQYF.

This sequence joins TRBV6-4 and TRBJ1-1; D remains ambiguous. From germline, CDR1 is MRHNA and CDR2 SNTAGT. Trimming took 3 bases from V and 5 from J, leaving 10 bases between them. CDR3 length equals 13 residues. This chain's CDR3 is CASSEVEGTEAFF. The CDR3 coding sequence is TGTGCCAGCAGTGAGGTGGAGGGAACTGAAGCTTTCTTT.

The rearrangement joins TRBV28 to TRBJ2-7; 10 bases line up with TRBD2. Germline-derived CDR1 and CDR2 are MDHEN and SYDVKM. The CDR3 is 15 residues long. The V and J ends lost 7 bases and 3 bases, in that order; junction bases with no gene match: 9. The CDR3 nucleotides are TGTGCCAGCACCGCACCGGGACTAGCGAGCTACGAGCAGTACTTC. This codes for CASTAPGLASYEQYF. Using reference TRBV28 and TRBJ2-7 for the parts outside the CDR3, the full variable domain is DVKVTQSSRYLVKRTGEKVFLECVQDMDHENMFWYRQDPGLGLRLIYFSYDVKMKEKGDIPEGYSVSREKKERFSLILESASTNQTSMYLCASTAPGLASYEQYFGPGTRLTVT.

The chain recombines TRBV29-1 with TRBJ1-4; D remains ambiguous. V dropped 5 bases and J dropped 10 bases, with 23 bases sitting between them. CDR1 SQVTM and CDR2 ANQGSEA come from the germline V gene. The CDR3 consists of 15 residues. The CDR3 DNA reads TGCAGCGTTAGGGTCGGAGCGATCTCTAGAGGAAAACTGTTTTTT. Protein sequence: CSVRVGAISRGKLFF.

This rearrangement joins TRBV5-1 to TRBJ2-5, with unresolved D. Germline V gives CDR1 SGHRS, CDR2 YFSETQ. The V and J ends lost 0 bases and 1 base respectively, with 10 bases between them. The CDR3 spans 15 residues. CDR3 DNA sequence: TGCGCCAGCAGCTTGGGCGGAGAACCCCAAGAGACCCAGTACTTC. Encoded protein: CASSLGGEPQETQYF.

The chain combines TRBV7-9 with TRBJ2-3, with 11 bases identical to TRBD2. The germline gives CDR1 SEHNR, CDR2 FQNEAQ (reference sequence). V gave up 3 bases and J gave up 5 bases; unmatched junction bases: 1. The CDR3 spans 14 residues. Written as DNA, the CDR3 is TGTGCCAGCAGCTTTAGCGGGAGGGAAGATACGCAGTATTTT. Amino acid sequence: CASSFSGREDTQYF.

A remark on this clone: The same CDR3 is also encoded by other DNA sequences in this sample. V and J are TRBV30 and TRBJ2-5; D might be TRBD1 (5 bases). V gave up 0 bases and J gave up 5 bases, with 10 bases separating them. Per germline, CDR1 GTSNPN and CDR2 SVGIG (reference sequence). The CDR3 extends over 13 amino acids. CDR3 nucleotide sequence: TGTGCCTGGAGTGTCAGGGTCCGGGAGACCCAGTACTTC. This codes for CAWSVRVRETQYF.

This clone has only a few counts. The chain uses TRBV5-1 and TRBJ2-1; D is uncertain. Germline CDR1 is SGHRS and CDR2 is YFSETQ. The CDR3 sequence is 11 residues long. The V gene lost 5 bases and the J gene lost 3 bases, with 3 bases spanning the gap. CDR3 sequence: CASRVYNEQFF. The CDR3 nucleotides are TGCGCCAGCAGGGTCTACAATGAGCAGTTCTTC.